The 18 T cell receptor beta chains listed next were all sequenced from one sample in a study of CD4 and CD8 cells across lung adenocarcinoma regions. TCRdb independently ran MiXCR on the PCR reads; one entry per CDR3 protein. Found here are around 15,000 distinct CDR3 sequences, 35% to 55% of them singletons; the top ten hold 15% to 20%. The sample consisted of CD4+ T cells from the center of a lung tumor. The receptors shown here come from a male donor with lung adenocarcinoma. The CD4 and CD8 labels of this study may be unreliable.

This chain links TRBV11-2 with TRBJ2-1; possible D gene TRBD2, 6 bases. The DNA end favors TRBJ2-7, so the J call may be wrong. The germline V gene encodes CDR1 SGHAT and CDR2 FQNNGV. CDR3 length: 13 amino acids. The CDR3 region has the DNA TGTGCCAGCAGATCCTCGGGGGTAAGCGAGCAGTACTTC. As protein: CASRSSGVSEQYF.

The chain carries TRBV27 and TRBJ1-5; TRBD1 might be the D (5 bases). The CDR3 has 16 amino acids. CDR1 is MNHEY and CDR2 is SMNVEV in the germline V gene (reference sequence). Trimming took 2 bases from V and 7 from J, leaving 18 bases between them. For the CDR3, the DNA is TGTGCCAGCAGTTTAGTCAATCCGGGACCGTACCAGCCCCAGCATTTT. It yields the protein CASSLVNPGPYQPQHF.

This clonotype is deemed large. The rearrangement links TRBV10-2 to TRBJ2-1; D gene uncertain. Trimming left V 7 bases short and J 0 bases short, with 7 bases between. Per the germline V gene, CDR1 is WSHSY and CDR2 is SAAADI. The CDR3 has 13 amino acids. The CDR3 DNA is TGCGCCAGCATGGCTGGCTCCTACAATGAGCAGTTCTTC. Translation gives CASMAGSYNEQFF.

V gene TRBV10-2 combines with J gene TRBJ2-1; no reliable D call. The end of the DNA is better explained by TRBJ2-7, so the J call may be wrong. CDR1 WSHSY and CDR2 SAAADI come from the germline V gene. The CDR3 spans 11 residues. Written as DNA, the CDR3 is TGCGCCAGCAGTGAGTCGTACGAGCAGTACTTC. Amino acid sequence: CASSESYEQYF.

The CDR3 DNA reads TGCGCCAGCAGTGATTGGATAGCGGGAGTGGCCGGGGAGCTGTTTTTT. Translated: CASSDWIAGVAGELFF. The gene calls are TRBV10-2 and TRBJ2-2; 9 positions agree with TRBD2. Unmatched junction bases numbered 8, after V lost 3 bases and J lost 6 bases. The CDR3 is 16 residues long. Germline assignment: CDR1 WSHSY and CDR2 SAAADI.

This clonotype is labeled medium-sized. This chain connects TRBV7-2 to TRBJ2-1, with 12 bases fitting TRBD2. The end of the DNA fits TRBJ2-7 better, so the J call may be wrong. Germline-derived CDR1 and CDR2 are SGHTA and FQGNSA. The CDR3 is made up of 14 amino acids. The CDR3: CASSSRLAGAEQYF. CDR3 bases: TGTGCCAGCAGCTCAAGACTAGCGGGAGCCGAGCAGTACTTC.

This clonotype was observed a few times. J is TRBJ2-2 and V is TRBV6-1; 14 bases fit TRBD2. The germline CDR1 and CDR2 sequences are MNHNS and SASEGT. This CDR3 region has 16 residues. The J segment lost 6 bases and the V segment lost 3 bases, leaving 3 bases of the junction unmatched. Here the CDR3 DNA reads TGTGCCAGCAGTGAGGGGACTAGCGGGAGCTCCGGGGAGCTGTTTTTT. Translation: CASSEGTSGSSGELFF.

This clonotype was counted at least ten times. CDR3 DNA sequence: TGTGCCAGCAGATTGGGGCGGAACTCATATGGCTACACCTTC. This codes for CASRLGRNSYGYTF. This rearrangement joins TRBV12-3 or TRBV12-4 to TRBJ1-2; D may be TRBD1 (5 bases). The CDR3 loop spans 14 amino acids. Trimming left V 6 bases short and J 5 bases short, with 16 bases between.

Concerning this clonotype itself: A read error may explain this, as a much larger clone is one base away. The chain has TRBV6-1 and TRBJ2-1; possible D gene TRBD2, 5 bases. The DNA end is a closer match to TRBJ2-7, so the J assignment may be wrong. The germline CDR1 and CDR2 sequences are MNHNS and SASEGT. CDR3 length: 14 residues. CDR3 bases: TGTGCCAGCAGGTCGGGGAGCTCCTACAATGAGCAGTACTTC. Its protein product is CASRSGSSYNEQYF.

This clonotype is labeled medium-sized (0.01 to 0.1%). The chain has TRBV6-5 and TRBJ2-5; D not resolved. This CDR3 region has 15 residues. The germline V and J ends were trimmed by 4 bases and 5 bases, with 17 bases remaining between them. Germline lookup yields CDR1 MNHEY and CDR2 SVGAGI. The CDR3 region has the DNA TGTGCCAGCAGTTCACCTCCGGGTGGTAGCGAGACCCAGTACTTC. It yields the protein CASSSPPGGSETQYF.

The table lists this clonotype with many counts. This chain links TRBV11-3 with TRBJ2-5; 7 bases line up with TRBD1. J was trimmed by 1 base and V by 6 bases; bases with no gene match: 5. Germline loops: CDR1 SGHNT, CDR2 YENEEA. The CDR3 is 14 residues long. The CDR3 nucleotides read TGTGCCAGCAGTTCGGGACAGTTCCAAGAGACCCAGTACTTC. Protein: CASSSGQFQETQYF.

This clonotype has more than one count but fewer than ten. The DNA of the CDR3 is TGTGCCAGCAGTGAAATGTACAGGGTCGAGCAGTACTTC. Translated: CASSEMYRVEQYF. The J gene is TRBJ2-7, the V gene TRBV6-1; weak D call: TRBD1 (6 bases). V dropped 2 bases and J dropped 6 bases, with 11 bases sitting between them. The CDR3 is 13 residues long. The V gene's germline CDR1 is MNHNS and CDR2 SASEGT.

This clonotype came up a few times. Because the CDR3 is missing its conserved closing phenylalanine or tryptophan, this is likely a read error. No DNA is shown, since the ends of the CDR3 on it are uncertain; the CDR3 is the one TCRdb lists. The chain couples TRBV27 to TRBJ2-1; whether TRBD1, the table's D call, matches the DNA was not checked. From germline, CDR1 is MNHEY and CDR2 SMNVEV (reference sequence). A total of 10 residues make up the CDR3, ends included. CDR3 sequence: CAKTMGRVIL.

The chain combines TRBV10-3 with TRBJ2-3; TRBD1 agrees at 9 bases. The CDR3 runs 14 residues. From germline, CDR1 is ENHRY and CDR2 SYGVKD. Germline trimming cut 4 bases from V and 4 bases from J; bases unmatched to any gene: 3. The CDR3 protein is CAISVNRGPDTQYF. The CDR3, as DNA: TGTGCCATCAGTGTTAACAGGGGGCCAGATACGCAGTATTTT.

The V gene is TRBV6-1, the J gene TRBJ2-3; TRBD2 aligns across 7 bases. CDR1 and CDR2 from the germline V gene are MNHNS and SASEGT. The CDR3 contains 14 residues. For the CDR3, the DNA is TGTGTCTCGAGGGAGGGCCGAGGAACAGACATTCAGTATTTT. Amino acids: CVSREGRGTDIQYF.

This chain links TRBV5-1 with TRBJ2-1; no clear D gene. The V end lost 0 bases, the J end lost 4 bases, and 11 bases lay between the germline ends. There are 15 residues in the CDR3. Germline V gives CDR1 SGHRS, CDR2 YFSETQ. CDR3 amino acids: CASSLAGVVYNEQFF. As DNA, the CDR3 is TGCGCCAGCAGCTTGGCTGGGGTGGTGTACAATGAGCAGTTCTTC.

The chain uses TRBV29-1 and TRBJ2-1, with 10 bases lining up with TRBD2. This CDR3 has 14 residues. V trimming: 6 bases; J trimming: 3 bases; junction bases outside the gene matches: 5. Per germline, CDR1 SQVTM and CDR2 ANQGSEA. The CDR3 nucleotides are TGCAGCGTCCCTAGCGGGAGTTTCTACAATGAGCAGTTCTTC. This codes for CSVPSGSFYNEQFF.

This clonotype ranks as medium-sized (0.01 to 0.1%). The chain couples TRBV6-1 to TRBJ2-5; maybe TRBD2 (6 bases). CDR1 is MNHNS, CDR2 SASEGT, per germline. The CDR3 contains 15 residues. The V end was cut by 4 bases, the J end by 3 bases, with 15 bases between. DNA of the CDR3: TGTGCCAGCAGTGGAACTGGGAGGTGGAAAGAGACCCAGTACTTC. As protein: CASSGTGRWKETQYF.